This T cell receptor beta chain was obtained from a study of long-term antiretroviral therapy in people with HIV. Study-wide points: Subsequent to ART, diversity was augmented yet persisted below that of transplant donor controls. In HIV, the repertoires covered a tighter span of CDR3 lengths than in controls.

Between the trimmed V and J ends, which lost 0 bases and 6 bases, there was a span of 15 bases. This CDR3 is built from 15 residues. Looked up from germline, CDR1 is SGHTS and CDR2 is YDEGEE. Going into DNA extraction, samples held 1-10 million cryopreserved PBMC. With respect to this clone: Its target is not known.

They ran version v3.0 of the immunoSEQ assay at survey level. The assay was immunoSEQ multiplex PCR, and TCRdb's table has in-frame clones only and misses some. The table has about 20,000 clones, roughly 86% seen once; the top ten hold approximately 5%. The source was unsorted PBMCs, collected 1.3 years after starting antiretroviral therapy. The TCR was taken from a man between 60 and 75 years old with HIV. The chain combines TRBV5-8 with TRBJ1-1, with D unclear. CDR3 amino acids: CASSLVGRWPSEAFF. The CDR3 nucleotides read TGTGCCAGCAGCTTGGTGGGGAGATGGCCCTCTGAAGCTTTCTTT.